The 30 T cell receptor beta chains presented below share a single source sample, sequenced in a study of blood T cell repertoires in COVID-19 (dated by TCRdb to about 2020). Library method: the immunoSEQ multiplex PCR assay. The source is immuneACCESS, and TCRdb retained only in-frame sequences with V and J called. Part of the clones is not carried over; for the studies checked, unresolved V genes explain less than half of this, and the remainder is unexplained. This sample lists tens of thousands of clones; about 73% were detected once. Around 21% of the sample belongs to the ten largest clones. Sequenced material: peripheral blood. The receptors originated from a human donor in a cohort sampled during active or convalescent COVID-19.

The chain is built from TRBV11-2 and TRBJ2-3; 10 bases align to TRBD1. The CDR3 is 17 residues long. Per germline, CDR1 SGHAT and CDR2 FQNNGV. J was trimmed by 2 bases and V by 1 base; bases with no gene match: 6. The CDR3 nucleotides read TGTGCCAGCAGCTTAGGTTTAGACAGGGGGCCCACAGATACGCAGTATTTT. Translated, it gives CASSLGLDRGPTDTQYF.

The J gene is TRBJ2-5, the V gene TRBV7-8; TRBD1 might be the D (6 bases). CDR3 size: 13 residues. Trimming shortened V by 6 bases and J by 4 bases, and 12 bases separated the two germline ends. Per germline, CDR1 SGHVS and CDR2 FQNEAQ. Here the CDR3 reads CASSPGDGETQYF. As DNA, the CDR3 is TGTGCCAGCAGTCCAGGGGATGGAGAGACCCAGTACTTC.

The chain carries TRBV6-5 and TRBJ2-7; 8 positions agree with TRBD2. Losses at the gene ends were 6 bases for V and 1 base for J; bases not matched to a gene: 5. Germline-derived CDR1 and CDR2 are MNHEY and SVGAGI. The CDR3 is 14 amino acids. The CDR3 DNA sequence: TGTGCCAGCAGACCCGGACTAGCTTCCTACGAGCAGTACTTC. Translated, it gives CASRPGLASYEQYF.

This sequence joins TRBV13 and TRBJ2-7; 7 bases agree with TRBD2. Germline V gene lookup returns CDR1 PRHDT and CDR2 FYEKMQ (reference sequence). The CDR3 covers 15 residues. The junction had 6 bases not matched to a gene; V was cut back by 4 bases and J by 0 bases. The CDR3 DNA reads TGTGCCAGCAGCTACGCGGGACTAAGCTCCTACGAGCAGTACTTC. This codes for CASSYAGLSSYEQYF.

The rearrangement joins TRBV5-1 to TRBJ1-6, with a tentative D call TRBD1 (6 bases). V lost 4 bases to trimming and J lost 6 bases, with 17 bases between them. Germline V lookup: CDR1 SGHRS, CDR2 YFSETQ. The CDR3 is 16 amino acids. Here the CDR3 reads CASSQGSYSPNSPLHF. The CDR3 nucleotides read TGCGCCAGCAGCCAGGGGTCCTATTCCCCTAATTCACCCCTCCACTTT.

V is TRBV2 and J is TRBJ2-3; 7 positions agree with TRBD2. The CDR3 runs 17 residues. J gave up 4 bases and V 10 bases, and 20 bases lay outside the gene matches. Germline V CDR1 and CDR2: SNHLY, FYNNEI. In nucleotides, the CDR3 is TGTGCCATCTCCCATGAGGGACTACCGAAGGGGTCAGATACGCAGTATTTT. It translates to CAISHEGLPKGSDTQYF.

This rearrangement joins TRBV5-4 to TRBJ1-3, with no clear D. Germline CDR1 SGHNT, CDR2 YYREEE (reference sequence). Trimming cost V 5 bases and J 3 bases, with 9 bases left between them. This CDR3 has 13 residues. The CDR3 is CASRKGGGNTIYF. The CDR3 DNA reads TGTGCCAGCAGGAAGGGAGGTGGAAACACCATATATTTT. Looking up the rest from reference TRBV5-4 and TRBJ1-3 gives the full variable domain: ETGVTQSPTHLIKTRGQQVTLRCSSQSGHNTVSWYQQALGQGPQFIFQYYREEENGRGNFPPRFSGLQFPNYSSELNVNALELDDSALYLCASRKGGGNTIYFGEGSWLTVV.

This clone was observed a handful of times. The J gene is TRBJ2-5, the V gene TRBV5-1, with 8 positions matching TRBD2. Per germline, CDR1 SGHRS and CDR2 YFSETQ. The CDR3 contains 14 residues. Trimming removed 4 bases from V and 3 bases from J; junction bases left unmatched: 5. The CDR3 spells CASSTGGGKETQYF. Here the CDR3 DNA reads TGCGCCAGCAGCACGGGAGGGGGGAAAGAGACCCAGTACTTC.

V is TRBV10-3 and J is TRBJ2-3; TRBD2 aligns across 11 bases. The J segment lost 5 bases and the V segment lost 2 bases, leaving 15 bases of the junction unmatched. Germline CDR1 reads ENHRY; CDR2 reads SYGVKD. The CDR3 extends over 19 amino acids. This CDR3 is CAISEGEVAGGLGGDTQYF. CDR3 in DNA: TGTGCCATCAGTGAGGGTGAGGTAGCGGGGGGGCTTGGAGGAGATACGCAGTATTTT.

The table lists this clone with a few counts. At the DNA level, this CDR3 is encoded by other sequences in the same sample as well. The V and J genes are TRBV18 and TRBJ2-7; D unclear. The germline V and J ends were trimmed by 6 bases and 1 base, with 7 bases remaining between them. CDR3 length equals 12 residues. From germline, CDR1 is KGHSH and CDR2 LQKENI. The CDR3 spells CASSPSSYEQYF. Here the CDR3 DNA reads TGTGCCAGCTCCCCTTCTTCCTACGAGCAGTACTTC. Based on the CDR3 plus reference TRBV18 and TRBJ2-7, the full variable domain is NAGVMQNPRHLVRRRGQEARLRCSPMKGHSHVYWYRQLPEEGLKFMVYLQKENIIDESGMPKERFSAEFPKEGPSILRIQQVVRGDSAAYFCASSPSSYEQYFGPGTRLTVT.

V and J are TRBV5-1 and TRBJ1-1, with D unclear. This CDR3 is built from 15 residues. V lost 0 bases, J lost 0 bases, and 9 bases lay in between. CDR1 and CDR2 (germline): SGHRS, YFSETQ. The CDR3 reads CASSLGRVLNTEAFF. The CDR3 DNA reads TGCGCCAGCAGCTTGGGTAGAGTACTGAACACTGAAGCTTTCTTT. Based on the CDR3 plus reference TRBV5-1 and TRBJ1-1, the full variable domain is KAGVTQTPRYLIKTRGQQVTLSCSPISGHRSVSWYQQTPGQGLQFLFEYFSETQRNKGNFPGRFSGRQFSNSRSEMNVSTLELGDSALYLCASSLGRVLNTEAFFGQGTRLTVV.

The chain uses TRBV10-1 and TRBJ2-7, with TRBD2 matching over 10 bases. The V and J ends lost 2 bases and 3 bases, in that order; junction bases with no gene match: 4. CDR1 and CDR2 (germline): WNHNN, SYGVQD (reference sequence). The CDR3 covers 15 residues. The CDR3 DNA follows: TGCGCCAGCAGTGAGCGGACTAGCGGCTTCTACGAGCAGTACTTC. Amino acids: CASSERTSGFYEQYF.

The chain has TRBV18 and TRBJ1-2, with D maybe TRBD1 (5 bases). Germline V gene sequence: CDR1 KGHSH, CDR2 LQKENI. The CDR3 contains 13 residues. The ends were cut back, 4 bases at V and 8 bases at J, with 14 bases in the middle. CDR3 residues: CASSREQAEGYTF. As DNA, the CDR3 is TGTGCCAGCTCACGAGAACAGGCTGAGGGCTACACCTTC.

The chain couples TRBV7-6 to TRBJ1-3; the D gene is possibly TRBD1 (5 bases). CDR1 and CDR2 from the germline V gene are SGHVS and FNYEAQ. CDR3 length equals 16 residues. Deletions cut 5 bases from V and 0 bases from J, with 14 bases between. The CDR3 DNA follows: TGTGCCAGCAGCCCGGGGGGACGGAGCTCTGGAAACACCATATATTTT. Translating gives CASSPGGRSSGNTIYF.

This rearrangement joins TRBV7-2 to TRBJ2-5, with 9 bases fitting TRBD2. The trim removed 1 base at V and 6 bases at J, leaving 6 bases unmatched. CDR1 and CDR2 from the germline V gene are SGHTA and FQGNSA. This CDR3 has 15 amino acids. CDR3: CASSLDAGGTKTQYF. The DNA of the CDR3 is TGTGCCAGCAGCTTAGATGCGGGGGGGACGAAGACCCAGTACTTC.

This clone appeared a single time. The chain is built from TRBV7-2 and TRBJ2-5; TRBD1 aligns across 11 bases. CDR1 and CDR2 from the germline V gene are SGHTA and FQGNSA. Losses at the gene ends were 2 bases for V and 4 bases for J; bases not matched to a gene: 12. The CDR3 runs to 18 residues. CDR3 in DNA: TGTGCCAGCAGCTTAATGCGGACAGGGGGCTGGGGGGGAGAGACCCAGTACTTC. Protein product: CASSLMRTGGWGGETQYF.

V and J are TRBV12-3 or TRBV12-4 and TRBJ1-6, with D tentatively TRBD1 (5 bases). V gave up 1 base and J gave up 11 bases, with 6 bases separating them. This CDR3 has 12 residues. The CDR3 loop reads CASSLGQPPLHF. CDR3 DNA sequence: TGTGCCAGCAGTTTAGGACAGCCACCCCTCCACTTT.

The rearrangement links TRBV15 to TRBJ2-5, with a tentative D call TRBD2 (6 bases). The CDR3 is 13 amino acids. Per germline, CDR1 LNHNV and CDR2 YYDKDF (reference sequence). Deletions cut 8 bases from V and 5 bases from J, with 15 bases between. The CDR3 is CATGIGTLETQYF. CDR3 sequence (DNA): TGTGCCACCGGCATCGGGACTCTGGAGACCCAGTACTTC.

The chain is built from TRBV24-1 and TRBJ1-1, with a possible D match to TRBD1 (5 bases). The CDR3 runs 13 residues. Germline values: CDR1 KGHDR, CDR2 SFDVKD. V lost 6 bases and J lost 3, with 10 bases in between. The CDR3 is CATSRQGDTEAFF. The CDR3 region has the DNA TGTGCCACCAGTAGGCAGGGCGACACTGAAGCTTTCTTT.

The genes are TRBV5-1 and TRBJ2-7; 11 bases are shared with TRBD2. Per the germline V gene, CDR1 is SGHRS and CDR2 is YFSETQ. CDR3 size: 16 residues. V lost 0 bases and J lost 2; bases outside the gene matches: 4. CDR3 protein: CASSLGLAGPTYEQYF. The CDR3 nucleotides read TGCGCCAGCAGCTTGGGACTAGCGGGACCGACCTACGAGCAGTACTTC. Together with reference TRBV5-1 and TRBJ2-7, the CDR3 gives the full variable domain: KAGVTQTPRYLIKTRGQQVTLSCSPISGHRSVSWYQQTPGQGLQFLFEYFSETQRNKGNFPGRFSGRQFSNSRSEMNVSTLELGDSALYLCASSLGLAGPTYEQYFGPGTRLTVT.

DNA for the CDR3: TGTGCCAGCAGTTTTTTCTCCGGGCCGGGGGAGACCCAGTACTTC. Translating gives CASSFFSGPGETQYF. The chain joins TRBV27 to TRBJ2-5, with TRBD2 as a possible D gene (5 bases). The V end was cut by 3 bases, the J end by 5 bases, with 16 bases between. The germline V gene has CDR1 MNHEY and CDR2 SMNVEV (reference sequence). This CDR3 comprises 15 residues.

The genes are TRBV18 and TRBJ1-1, with D uncertain. The CDR3 has 14 amino acids. CDR1 is KGHSH and CDR2 is LQKENI in the germline V gene. V was trimmed by 4 bases and J by 1 base, leaving 10 bases between them. The DNA of the CDR3 is TGTGCCAGCTCACTACTGTCTAGGAACACTGAAGCTTTCTTT. This translates into CASSLLSRNTEAFF.

The chain couples TRBV28 to TRBJ2-7; perhaps TRBD1 as D (6 bases). Germline V lookup: CDR1 MDHEN, CDR2 SYDVKM. The V and J ends lost 4 bases and 2 bases respectively, with 15 bases between them. This CDR3 spans 15 amino acids. In nucleotides, the CDR3 is TGTGCCAGCAGTTCCCCTTACAGGGCCGCCTACGAGCAGTACTTC. Translated, it gives CASSSPYRAAYEQYF.

The V and J genes are TRBV3-1 (or the pseudogene TRBV3-2) and TRBJ2-2; perhaps TRBD2 as D (7 bases). The germline V and J ends were trimmed by 1 base and 3 bases, with 15 bases remaining between them. The CDR3 is 17 residues long. Germline CDR1 is LGHDT and CDR2 is YNNKEL (reference sequence). The CDR3 DNA reads as TGTGCCAGCAGCCAAGGCTCGGGGGGCACGGACACCGGGGAGCTGTTTTTT. The encoded protein is CASSQGSGGTDTGELFF.

The chain links TRBV7-9 to TRBJ1-2; D is undetermined. In germline, CDR1 is SEHNR, CDR2 FQNEAQ (reference sequence). The CDR3 length is 14 residues. With 1 base removed from V and 1 base from J, the gap between germline ends came to 7 bases. In DNA, the CDR3 is TGTGCCAGCAGCTTAGACGGCGGTAACTATGGCTACACCTTC. Encoded protein: CASSLDGGNYGYTF.

Judged by abundance, this clone is medium-sized (0.01 to 0.1%). The chain has TRBV4-2 and TRBJ1-6; tentative D call: TRBD1 (5 bases). The germline CDR1 and CDR2 sequences are LGHNA and YNFKEQ. The CDR3 totals 18 residues. Trimming stripped 5 bases from V and 8 bases from J, with 25 bases between. In nucleotides, the CDR3 is TGTGCCAGCAGCTACCGACGAAACCGCGGGGACCGACATTCACCCCTCCACTTT. This gives the protein CASSYRRNRGDRHSPLHF.

The rearrangement links TRBV30 to TRBJ1-1, with TRBD1 identical over 7 bases. Looked up from germline, CDR1 is GTSNPN and CDR2 is SVGIG (reference sequence). V trimming: 3 bases; J trimming: 1 base; junction bases outside the gene matches: 5. This CDR3 contains 14 residues. The CDR3 coding sequence is TGTGCCTGGAGGGGGGACAGTCGGAACACTGAAGCTTTCTTT. This encodes CAWRGDSRNTEAFF.

The chain has TRBV5-1 and TRBJ1-2; D is undetermined. V was cut by 8 bases and J by 1 base, with 12 bases left in between. CDR3 length equals 13 residues. Looked up from germline, CDR1 is SGHRS and CDR2 is YFSETQ. This chain's CDR3 is CASSVGINYGYTF. CDR3 coding DNA: TGCGCCAGTTCGGTCGGGATTAACTATGGCTACACCTTC.

This clone appeared a few times. The J gene is TRBJ2-5, the V gene TRBV7-2; 10 nucleotides align to TRBD2. Germline V gene lookup returns CDR1 SGHTA and CDR2 FQGNSA. There are 14 residues in the CDR3. The V gene end was trimmed by 6 bases and the J gene end by 1 base; junction bases not matched to a gene: 2. The CDR3 DNA sequence: TGTGCCAGCAGGACTAGCGGGTTCCAAGAGACCCAGTACTTC. Translating gives CASRTSGFQETQYF.

The chain uses TRBV28 and TRBJ2-3; 12 bases are shared with TRBD2. CDR1 and CDR2 (germline): MDHEN, SYDVKM. Trimming took 4 bases from V and 6 from J; bases not matched to a gene: 8. The CDR3 consists of 16 residues. CDR3 coding DNA: TGTGCCAGCAGTTCACCGGGACTAGCGGGCGTGGATACGCAGTATTTT. Translated: CASSSPGLAGVDTQYF.